Listed below are T cell receptor beta chains from one sample, sequenced in a study of beta chain features in type 1 diabetes. Assay used: immunoSEQ multiplex PCR; TCRdb lists only in-frame clones, some missing. The sample carries a few hundred thousand clones, roughly 30% recorded once. The source material was naive CD4+ T cells from blood. These receptors all come from a man between 18 and 29 years old in good health. CDR3s include the opening cysteine and the closing phenylalanine or tryptophan. The order of the fields is CDR3 DNA, CDR3 protein, clone size, J gene, D gene, V gene. A D gene is named only where the DNA matches it firmly. Not every row has a clone size; where given, it reads once, few, many or a size class.

CDR3nt: TGCAGTGCCCACTCAAACCAGCCCCAGCATTTT
CDR3aa: CSAHSNQPQHF
abundance: few
j_gene: TRBJ1-5
d_gene: NA
v_gene: TRBV20-1

CDR3nt: TGTGCCAGCAGCATGGACCCGAGCTCCTACGAGCAGTACTTC
CDR3aa: CASSMDPSSYEQYF
abundance: few
j_gene: TRBJ2-7
d_gene: NA
v_gene: TRBV11-2

CDR3nt: TGTGCCAGCATCCCTAGCGGGAGGGCCGGGGGAAGCTACGAGCAGTACTTC
CDR3aa: CASIPSGRAGGSYEQYF
abundance: NA
j_gene: TRBJ2-7
d_gene: TRBD2
v_gene: TRBV28

CDR3nt: TGTGCCAGCAGCAACCCCGAGGCCACTGAAGCTTTCTTT
CDR3aa: CASSNPEATEAFF
abundance: few
j_gene: TRBJ1-1
d_gene: NA
v_gene: TRBV21-1

CDR3nt: TGCGCCAGCAGCCCACCGGGACTAGCGGGATACAATGAGCAGTTCTTC
CDR3aa: CASSPPGLAGYNEQFF
abundance: few
j_gene: TRBJ2-1
d_gene: TRBD2
v_gene: TRBV5-1

CDR3nt: TGTGCCAGCAGCTTAGGGACGGGGTGGGATGAGCAGTTCTTC
CDR3aa: CASSLGTGWDEQFF
abundance: NA
j_gene: TRBJ2-1
d_gene: NA
v_gene: TRBV7-2

CDR3nt: TGTGCCAGCAGCTTAGCAGCGGCCACTTACACCTTC
CDR3aa: CASSLAAATYTF
abundance: few
j_gene: TRBJ1-2
d_gene: NA
v_gene: TRBV7-2

CDR3nt: TGTGCCTGGACTACCGGGACATCGAACACCGGGGAGCTGTTTTTT
CDR3aa: CAWTTGTSNTGELFF
abundance: few
j_gene: TRBJ2-2
d_gene: NA
v_gene: TRBV30

CDR3nt: TGTGCCAGCAGTTTGATGCAGGCGATCAATGAGCAGTTCTTC
CDR3aa: CASSLMQAINEQFF
abundance: NA
j_gene: TRBJ2-1
d_gene: NA
v_gene: TRBV28

CDR3nt: TGTGCCAGCAGCGTAGTTGAGGGACTTCCTGTCTCTGGGGCCAACGTCCTGACTTTC
CDR3aa: CASSVVEGLPVSGANVLTF
abundance: NA
j_gene: TRBJ2-6
d_gene: NA
v_gene: TRBV9

CDR3nt: TGTGCCAGCAGCCAGACAGACAATGAGCAGTTCTTC
CDR3aa: CASSQTDNEQFF
abundance: NA
j_gene: TRBJ2-1
d_gene: NA
v_gene: TRBV28

CDR3nt: TGTGCCACCAGCAGAGGTAGCCAGGGGAGCTCCTACGAGCAGTACTTC
CDR3aa: CATSRGSQGSSYEQYF
abundance: NA
j_gene: TRBJ2-7
d_gene: NA
v_gene: TRBV15

CDR3nt: TGTGCCATACACAGGGCTAGCACAGATACGCAGTATTTT
CDR3aa: CAIHRASTDTQYF
abundance: few
j_gene: TRBJ2-3
d_gene: NA
v_gene: TRBV10-3

CDR3nt: TGTGCCTGGAGTGTAGTCAGGGATGAAAAACTGTTTTTT
CDR3aa: CAWSVVRDEKLFF
abundance: NA
j_gene: TRBJ1-4
d_gene: NA
v_gene: TRBV30

CDR3nt: TGCAGCGTTGTCCCGGACACGACCTACGAGCAGTACTTC
CDR3aa: CSVVPDTTYEQYF
abundance: few
j_gene: TRBJ2-7
d_gene: NA
v_gene: TRBV29-1

CDR3nt: TGTGCCAGCAGAACAGGGGGCACTGAAGCTTTCTTT
CDR3aa: CASRTGGTEAFF
abundance: NA
j_gene: TRBJ1-1
d_gene: TRBD1
v_gene: TRBV27

CDR3nt: TGCGCCAGCAGCCAAGTCGGCGGGAGGTCTAATGAGCAGTTCTTC
CDR3aa: CASSQVGGRSNEQFF
abundance: NA
j_gene: TRBJ2-1
d_gene: TRBD2
v_gene: TRBV4-1

CDR3nt: TGTGCCTGGAGTCTAGGGGATACGCAGTATTTT
CDR3aa: CAWSLGDTQYF
abundance: NA
j_gene: TRBJ2-3
d_gene: NA
v_gene: TRBV30

CDR3nt: TGTGCCAGCTCACAAATCGAGGGAACAGATACGCAGTATTTT
CDR3aa: CASSQIEGTDTQYF
abundance: few
j_gene: TRBJ2-3
d_gene: NA
v_gene: TRBV18

CDR3nt: TGTGCCAGCAGCCTGGGTGGGACAGAAGAGACCCAGTACTTC
CDR3aa: CASSLGGTEETQYF
abundance: NA
j_gene: TRBJ2-5
d_gene: TRBD1
v_gene: TRBV5-4

CDR3nt: TGTGCCAGCAGCTTTCTAAACCGCCAGTGGGAGCAGTACTTC
CDR3aa: CASSFLNRQWEQYF
abundance: NA
j_gene: TRBJ2-7
d_gene: NA
v_gene: TRBV13

CDR3nt: TGCAGCGTTGAAGACATGCCAGGTAGCGAGCAGTACTTC
CDR3aa: CSVEDMPGSEQYF
abundance: few
j_gene: TRBJ2-7
d_gene: NA
v_gene: TRBV29-1

CDR3nt: TGTGCCAGCAGCTTAAGGGGGTCCTACGAGCAGTACTTC
CDR3aa: CASSLRGSYEQYF
abundance: NA
j_gene: TRBJ2-7
d_gene: NA
v_gene: TRBV13

CDR3nt: TGTGCCAGCACCATACGGACTGGGGCCAACGTCCTGACTTTC
CDR3aa: CASTIRTGANVLTF
abundance: few
j_gene: TRBJ2-6
d_gene: NA
v_gene: TRBV7-9

CDR3nt: TGTGCCAGCAAGGCGGGAGACACCGGGGAGCTGTTTTTT
CDR3aa: CASKAGDTGELFF
abundance: NA
j_gene: TRBJ2-2
d_gene: TRBD2
v_gene: TRBV6-5

CDR3nt: TGTGCCAGCAGCCCCTCGGACAGAGGTTCCTACGAGCAGTACTTC
CDR3aa: CASSPSDRGSYEQYF
abundance: NA
j_gene: TRBJ2-7
d_gene: NA
v_gene: TRBV7-2

CDR3nt: TGTGCCAGCAGCGGACGGCAGACCCGAGAGCAGTACTTC
CDR3aa: CASSGRQTREQYF
abundance: NA
j_gene: TRBJ2-7
d_gene: NA
v_gene: TRBV5-4

CDR3nt: TGTGCCTGGAGACCGGTGGGGGCCGGCAATCAGCCCCAGCATTTT
CDR3aa: CAWRPVGAGNQPQHF
abundance: few
j_gene: TRBJ1-5
d_gene: NA
v_gene: TRBV30

CDR3nt: TGTGCCTGTTGGATAGCGGGAGGGTGGGATACGCAGTATTTT
CDR3aa: CACWIAGGWDTQYF
abundance: few
j_gene: TRBJ2-3
d_gene: TRBD2
v_gene: TRBV30

CDR3nt: TGTGCCTGGAGTGTGCATCGGGGCGCCAGCTCCTACGAGCAGTACTTC
CDR3aa: CAWSVHRGASSYEQYF
abundance: NA
j_gene: TRBJ2-7
d_gene: NA
v_gene: TRBV30

CDR3nt: TGTGCCAGCAGTTATCACTCAGGGGTTGGGGCCAACGTCCTGACTTTC
CDR3aa: CASSYHSGVGANVLTF
abundance: NA
j_gene: TRBJ2-6
d_gene: NA
v_gene: TRBV28

CDR3nt: TGTGCCAGTAGTATAGCCGGAAACTATGGCTACACCTTC
CDR3aa: CASSIAGNYGYTF
abundance: NA
j_gene: TRBJ1-2
d_gene: NA
v_gene: TRBV19

CDR3nt: TGTGCCAGCCGGACTAGCGGGAGGTCTGGCGAGCAGTACTTC
CDR3aa: CASRTSGRSGEQYF
abundance: few
j_gene: TRBJ2-7
d_gene: TRBD2
v_gene: TRBV27

CDR3nt: TGCGCCAGCAGCTTGGATCGACTAGCGGGAAACAATGAGCAGTTCTTC
CDR3aa: CASSLDRLAGNNEQFF
abundance: NA
j_gene: TRBJ2-1
d_gene: TRBD2
v_gene: TRBV5-1

CDR3nt: TGCGCCAGCAGCGCCACGACTAGCGAGCCCTACGAGCAGTACTTC
CDR3aa: CASSATTSEPYEQYF
abundance: NA
j_gene: TRBJ2-7
d_gene: TRBD2
v_gene: TRBV5-1

CDR3nt: TGTGCCAGCAGCTTCCGGGAACAAGAGACCCAGTACTTC
CDR3aa: CASSFREQETQYF
abundance: NA
j_gene: TRBJ2-5
d_gene: NA
v_gene: TRBV11-2

CDR3nt: TGCGCCAGCAGCTTGGCCGACAGGGATACGGACATTCAGTACTTC
CDR3aa: CASSLADRDTDIQYF
abundance: NA
j_gene: TRBJ2-4
d_gene: TRBD1
v_gene: TRBV5-1

CDR3nt: TGTGCCAGCAGCTTCGGGGGAGGGCAGGAGACCCAGTACTTC
CDR3aa: CASSFGGGQETQYF
abundance: NA
j_gene: TRBJ2-5
d_gene: TRBD2
v_gene: TRBV7-2

CDR3nt: TGTGCCAGCTCACCACGCAAGGGAATAGTAACAGATACGCAGTATTTT
CDR3aa: CASSPRKGIVTDTQYF
abundance: NA
j_gene: TRBJ2-3
d_gene: NA
v_gene: TRBV18

CDR3nt: TGCGCCAGCAGCTTGGCGCCCCCTAGCAATGAGCAGTTCTTC
CDR3aa: CASSLAPPSNEQFF
abundance: few
j_gene: TRBJ2-1
d_gene: NA
v_gene: TRBV5-1

CDR3nt: TGTGCCAGCAGCGTACGCCGAACAGAAAATGAGCAGTTCTTC
CDR3aa: CASSVRRTENEQFF
abundance: once
j_gene: TRBJ2-1
d_gene: NA
v_gene: TRBV9

CDR3nt: TGTGCCAGCCGGAGGAGCTCCTACAATGAGCAGTTCTTC
CDR3aa: CASRRSSYNEQFF
abundance: NA
j_gene: TRBJ2-1
d_gene: NA
v_gene: TRBV6-5

CDR3nt: TGCGCCAGCAGCCAGGGGACTAGCACCATCTCCTACGAGCAGTACTTC
CDR3aa: CASSQGTSTISYEQYF
abundance: NA
j_gene: TRBJ2-7
d_gene: TRBD2
v_gene: TRBV4-1

CDR3nt: TGTGCCAGCAGCTTAACGACAGGGACGGAGGGGGCCAAAAACATTCAGTACTTC
CDR3aa: CASSLTTGTEGAKNIQYF
abundance: NA
j_gene: TRBJ2-4
d_gene: NA
v_gene: TRBV7-9

CDR3nt: TGCAGTGCCGGGGGGGAAGAAAAACTGTTTTTT
CDR3aa: CSAGGEEKLFF
abundance: once
j_gene: TRBJ1-4
d_gene: NA
v_gene: TRBV20-1

CDR3nt: TGTGCCAGCAGGGACAGCCTCTCTGGGGCCAACGTCCTGACTTTC
CDR3aa: CASRDSLSGANVLTF
abundance: NA
j_gene: TRBJ2-6
d_gene: NA
v_gene: TRBV6-6

CDR3nt: TGTGCCAGCAGTCGTACCGCGTCGGGGACCTCGAAAAACATTCAGTACTTC
CDR3aa: CASSRTASGTSKNIQYF
abundance: NA
j_gene: TRBJ2-4
d_gene: NA
v_gene: TRBV25-1

CDR3nt: TGCGCCAGCAGCTTCATAGCGGCTAGCACAGATACGCAGTATTTT
CDR3aa: CASSFIAASTDTQYF
abundance: NA
j_gene: TRBJ2-3
d_gene: NA
v_gene: TRBV5-1

CDR3nt: TGTGCTAGCAGCCCTCGACACCGCACAGATACGCAGTATTTT
CDR3aa: CASSPRHRTDTQYF
abundance: few
j_gene: TRBJ2-3
d_gene: NA
v_gene: TRBV7-7

CDR3nt: TGCAGTGCTAGTCCAGGGACAGGGGGATATTTT
CDR3aa: CSASPGTGGYF
abundance: NA
j_gene: TRBJ2-3
d_gene: TRBD1
v_gene: TRBV20-1

CDR3nt: TGTGCCAGCAGTCGGGGTGGCGGGATCGGCGAGCAGTTCTTC
CDR3aa: CASSRGGGIGEQFF
abundance: NA
j_gene: TRBJ2-1
d_gene: NA
v_gene: TRBV6-5

CDR3nt: TGTGCCAGCAGCACCCACCAGACAGGATCAGGAAACACCATATATTTT
CDR3aa: CASSTHQTGSGNTIYF
abundance: NA
j_gene: TRBJ1-3
d_gene: NA
v_gene: TRBV7-9

CDR3nt: TGCAGCGTTGTCCCCAGCGGGCGGGTCTCCTACGAGCAGTACTTC
CDR3aa: CSVVPSGRVSYEQYF
abundance: NA
j_gene: TRBJ2-7
d_gene: NA
v_gene: TRBV29-1

CDR3nt: TGCAGTGTCGGGCGTGGTGGAGAGCAGTTCTTC
CDR3aa: CSVGRGGEQFF
abundance: NA
j_gene: TRBJ2-1
d_gene: NA
v_gene: TRBV20-1

CDR3nt: TGTGCCAGCAGCAGGGGACTAGCGGGAGAGGTCCATGAGCAGTTCTTC
CDR3aa: CASSRGLAGEVHEQFF
abundance: NA
j_gene: TRBJ2-1
d_gene: TRBD2
v_gene: TRBV7-6